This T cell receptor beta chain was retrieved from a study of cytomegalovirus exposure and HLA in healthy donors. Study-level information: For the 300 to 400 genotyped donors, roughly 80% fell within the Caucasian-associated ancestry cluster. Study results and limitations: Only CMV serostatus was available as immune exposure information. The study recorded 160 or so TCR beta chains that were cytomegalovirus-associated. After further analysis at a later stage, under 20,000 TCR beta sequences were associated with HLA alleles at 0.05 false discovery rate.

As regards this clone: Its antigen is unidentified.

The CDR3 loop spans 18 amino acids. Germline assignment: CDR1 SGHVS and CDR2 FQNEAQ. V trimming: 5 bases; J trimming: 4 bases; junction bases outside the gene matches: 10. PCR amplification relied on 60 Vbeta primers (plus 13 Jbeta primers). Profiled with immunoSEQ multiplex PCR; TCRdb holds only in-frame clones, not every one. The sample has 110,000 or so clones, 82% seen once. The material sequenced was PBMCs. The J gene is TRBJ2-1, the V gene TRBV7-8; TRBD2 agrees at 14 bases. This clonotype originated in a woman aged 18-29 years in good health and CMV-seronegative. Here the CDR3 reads CASSVIPGTSGRYNEQFF. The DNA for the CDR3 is TGTGCCAGCAGCGTCATCCCCGGGACTAGCGGGAGATACAATGAGCAGTTCTTC.